A single sample gave rise to the 21 T cell receptor beta chains below, sequenced in a study of blood T cell repertoires in COVID-19. The table came from immunoSEQ multiplex PCR; TCRdb's copy has only in-frame clones and leaves some out. Among roughly 400,000 clones listed, approximately 90% were seen once. The sequenced material came from PBMCs or T cells enriched from blood (not recorded which). Source of these receptors: a woman between 18 and 29 years old who had been exposed to COVID-19.

The chain links TRBV28 to TRBJ1-2; the match to TRBD1 covers 8 bases. V was clipped by 6 bases and J by 2 bases; unmatched bases: 5. Germline CDR1 MDHEN, CDR2 SYDVKM. There are 14 residues in the CDR3. The CDR3 nucleotides are TGTGCCAGCAGGGGAAGGGACAGGAACTATGGCTACACCTTC. As protein: CASRGRDRNYGYTF.

The chain links TRBV7-3 to TRBJ2-1, with D perhaps TRBD2 (7 bases). This CDR3 region has 12 residues. CDR1 SGHTA and CDR2 FQGTGA come from the germline V gene. V shed 8 bases and J shed 8 bases, with 13 bases lying between them. The CDR3 region has the DNA TGTGCCAGCTGGGGGGGGCATCATGAGCAGTTCTTC. Translation gives CASWGGHHEQFF.

Worth noting for this clone: The same CDR3 arises from other DNA sequences in this sample as well. The gene calls are TRBV7-9 and TRBJ2-7; no reliable D call. The CDR3 extends over 13 amino acids. CDR1 SEHNR and CDR2 FQNEAQ come from the germline V gene (reference sequence). Trimming shortened V by 0 bases and J by 2 bases, and 5 bases separated the two germline ends. The CDR3 DNA sequence: TGTGCCAGCAGCTTAGCCCTAACCTACGAGCAGTACTTC. This sequence encodes CASSLALTYEQYF.

Only one count was recorded for this clone. V is TRBV5-1 and J is TRBJ2-1; 9 bases are shared with TRBD2. J was trimmed by 7 bases and V by 2 bases; bases with no gene match: 4. The CDR3 loop spans 14 amino acids. The germline CDR1 and CDR2 sequences are SGHRS and YFSETQ. The CDR3 bases are TGCGCCAGCAGCTTACCGGGACTAGCTAATGAGCAGTTCTTC. Its protein is CASSLPGLANEQFF.

V usage is TRBV10-3 and J usage is TRBJ2-2, with D maybe TRBD2 (5 bases). This CDR3 spans 13 amino acids. V was shortened by 6 bases and J by 8 bases, with 13 bases between the two germline ends. Germline CDR1 ENHRY, CDR2 SYGVKD. This CDR3 reads CAIRSPPGGELFF. The CDR3 region has the DNA TGTGCCATCAGGAGCCCACCGGGAGGGGAGCTGTTTTTT.

The rearrangement links TRBV5-5 to TRBJ1-5; the match to TRBD1 covers 7 bases. J gave up 7 bases and V 0 bases, and 4 bases lay outside the gene matches. The germline V gene has CDR1 SGHKS and CDR2 YYEKEE (reference sequence). The CDR3 length is 14 residues. Here the CDR3 DNA reads TGTGCCAGCAGCTTGGCAGGGGGTCGCCAGCCCCAGCATTTT. Protein product: CASSLAGGRQPQHF.

This sequence joins TRBV28 and TRBJ2-7, with TRBD1 as a possible D gene (6 bases). The CDR3 covers 14 residues. Germline V gene sequence: CDR1 MDHEN, CDR2 SYDVKM. Between the trimmed V and J ends, which lost 1 base and 3 bases, there was a span of 10 bases. In DNA, the CDR3 is TGTGCCAGCAGTTTATTACCCAGGGGCTACGAGCAGTACTTC. Its protein product is CASSLLPRGYEQYF.

This clone was detected only once. V usage is TRBV19 and J usage is TRBJ2-7; 10 bases fit TRBD1. Trimming cost V 0 bases and J 2 bases; bases outside gene matches: 7. Germline V gene sequence: CDR1 LNHDA, CDR2 SQIVND (reference sequence). The CDR3 extends over 17 amino acids. CDR3 amino acids: CASSIDRSDRGTYEQYF. The CDR3 DNA reads TGTGCCAGTAGTATAGATCGGTCGGACAGGGGGACCTACGAGCAGTACTTC.

The chain combines TRBV27 with TRBJ2-2, with 11 positions matching TRBD2. With 9 bases clipped from V and 6 bases from J, the junction kept 6 bases outside the gene matches. The CDR3 spans 14 residues. CDR1 is MNHEY, CDR2 SMNVEV, per germline (reference sequence). Here the CDR3 reads CASCGLAGSGELFF. The CDR3, as DNA: TGTGCCAGTTGTGGACTAGCGGGCTCCGGGGAGCTGTTTTTT.

This rearrangement joins TRBV28 to TRBJ2-7; the match to TRBD1 covers 8 bases. CDR3 length equals 14 residues. J lost 2 bases, V lost 6 bases, and 6 bases had no gene match. Germline V gives CDR1 MDHEN, CDR2 SYDVKM. In DNA form, the CDR3 reads TGTGCCAGCAGCAGACAGGGGCTGACCTACGAGCAGTACTTC. Its protein product is CASSRQGLTYEQYF.

J is TRBJ2-2 and V is TRBV7-8, with a tentative D call TRBD2 (6 bases). This CDR3 comprises 16 residues. The V end lost 5 bases, the J end lost 2 bases, and 15 bases lay between the germline ends. Germline loops: CDR1 SGHVS, CDR2 FQNEAQ. In DNA form, the CDR3 reads TGTGCCAGCAGCCCCGGCTTTAGCGGAAACACCGGGGAGCTGTTTTTT. Translating gives CASSPGFSGNTGELFF.

The CDR3: CASSVTGLAGTASTDTQYF. As DNA, the CDR3 is TGTGCCAGCAGCGTAACAGGACTAGCGGGGACCGCTAGCACAGATACGCAGTATTTT. The rearrangement uses TRBV9 and TRBJ2-3; 12 nucleotides match TRBD2. The CDR3 sequence is 19 residues long. J gave up 0 bases and V 1 base, and 9 bases lay outside the gene matches. The germline CDR1 and CDR2 sequences are SGDLS and YYNGEE.

The V call is TRBV28, the J call TRBJ2-7; D is undetermined. CDR1 is MDHEN, CDR2 SYDVKM, per germline. The V and J ends lost 2 bases and 9 bases respectively, with 11 bases between them. The CDR3 extends over 12 amino acids. The CDR3 DNA reads as TGTGCCAGCAGTTTACAGGCCCACCCGCAGTACTTC. This translates into CASSLQAHPQYF.

The chain recombines TRBV5-4 with TRBJ2-7, with D unclear. The CDR3 runs 13 residues. Trimming took off 3 bases at V and 6 bases at J, with 13 bases between the two ends. CDR1 SGHNT and CDR2 YYREEE come from the germline V gene (reference sequence). CDR3 sequence: CASSSGGASEQYF. The CDR3 DNA sequence: TGTGCCAGCAGCTCTGGCGGCGCAAGCGAGCAGTACTTC.

This clone has a single count. The chain carries TRBV28 and TRBJ2-4; 9 bases are shared with TRBD1. Germline CDR1 is MDHEN and CDR2 is SYDVKM. CDR3 length equals 16 residues. After removal of 4 bases from V and 1 base from J, the junction contained 5 bases not matched to a gene. CDR3 in DNA: TGTGCCAGCAGTTCCCGGGACAGGGAGGCCAAAAACATTCAGTACTTC. Translating gives CASSSRDREAKNIQYF.

Concerning this clone itself: The junction departs from the called germline gene at one end, perhaps through a read error. V gene TRBV28 combines with J gene TRBJ1-5, with no clear D. The V gene's germline CDR1 is MDHEN and CDR2 SYDVKM. The CDR3 loop spans 11 amino acids. The CDR3 nucleotides are TGTGCCAGCAGTTTTGCACAGCTCCAGCATTTT. It encodes CASSFAQLQHF.

The V and J genes are TRBV28 and TRBJ1-2; 9 nucleotides line up with TRBD1. CDR1 is MDHEN and CDR2 is SYDVKM in the germline V gene. The CDR3 extends over 18 amino acids. The J segment lost 3 bases and the V segment lost 4 bases, leaving 15 bases of the junction unmatched. The CDR3 region is CASSSLNAQGAPYYGYTF. The CDR3 region has the DNA TGTGCCAGCAGTTCCCTCAACGCACAGGGGGCCCCCTACTATGGCTACACCTTC.

V and J are TRBV7-9 and TRBJ2-3, with TRBD2 matching over 12 bases. V gave up 3 bases and J gave up 2 bases; unmatched junction bases: 3. This CDR3 is built from 16 residues. Germline values: CDR1 SEHNR, CDR2 FQNEAQ (reference sequence). The chain's CDR3 is CASSLGLAGPTDTQYF. CDR3 DNA: TGTGCCAGCAGCTTGGGACTAGCGGGTCCCACAGATACGCAGTATTTT.

CDR3 amino acids: CASSLDLAFPETQYF. As DNA, the CDR3 is TGTGCCAGCAGCTTAGATCTAGCGTTCCCTGAGACCCAGTACTTC. This rearrangement joins TRBV7-2 to TRBJ2-5, with D possibly TRBD2 on 6 matching bases. Germline V gene sequence: CDR1 SGHTA, CDR2 FQGNSA. Deletions cut 1 base from V and 5 bases from J, with 14 bases between. This CDR3 is built from 15 residues.

There are a few counts of this clone. The V gene is TRBV6-5, the J gene TRBJ2-3, with 7 bases that match TRBD1. Unmatched junction bases numbered 2, after V lost 10 bases and J lost 1 base. This CDR3 has 12 residues. CDR1 and CDR2 from the germline V gene are MNHEY and SVGAGI. The CDR3 DNA reads TGTGCCATAGGACAGGGCACAGATACGCAGTATTTT. It translates to CAIGQGTDTQYF.

The chain uses TRBV10-3 and TRBJ1-2, with TRBD1 matching over 7 bases. The germline gives CDR1 ENHRY, CDR2 SYGVKD. After removal of 3 bases from V and 0 bases from J, the junction contained 4 bases not matched to a gene. The CDR3 runs 15 residues. For the CDR3, the DNA is TGTGCCATCAGTGAACTCGACAGGGCTAACTATGGCTACACCTTC. Its translation: CAISELDRANYGYTF.